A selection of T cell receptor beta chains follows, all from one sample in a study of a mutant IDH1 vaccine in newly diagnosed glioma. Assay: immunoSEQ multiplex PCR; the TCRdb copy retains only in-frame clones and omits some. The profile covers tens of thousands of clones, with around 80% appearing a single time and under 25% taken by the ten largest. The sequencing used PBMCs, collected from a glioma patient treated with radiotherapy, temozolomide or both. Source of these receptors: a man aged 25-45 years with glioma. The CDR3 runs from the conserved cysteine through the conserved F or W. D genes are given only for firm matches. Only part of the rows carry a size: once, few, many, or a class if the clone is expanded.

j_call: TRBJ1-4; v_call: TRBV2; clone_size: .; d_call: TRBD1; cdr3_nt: TGTGCCAGCAGTGGGGACAGAGCAACTAATGAAAAACTGTTTTTT; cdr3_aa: CASSGDRATNEKLFF
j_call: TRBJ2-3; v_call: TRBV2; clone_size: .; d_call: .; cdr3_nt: TGTGCCAGCAGTGTTGGCTACACAGATACGCAGTATTTT; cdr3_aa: CASSVGYTDTQYF
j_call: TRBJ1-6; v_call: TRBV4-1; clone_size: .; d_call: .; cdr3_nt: TGCGCCAGCAGCCAAGTTCTGGGGGCAAATTCACCCCTCCACTTT; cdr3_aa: CASSQVLGANSPLHF
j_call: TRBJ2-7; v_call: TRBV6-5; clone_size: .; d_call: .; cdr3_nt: TGTGCCAGCAGCCCTTTGGGTTCGGACGAGCAGTACTTC; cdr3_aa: CASSPLGSDEQYF
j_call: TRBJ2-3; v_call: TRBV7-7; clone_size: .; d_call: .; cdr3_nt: TGTGCCAGCAGCTTGACTACTCTTGAGGCAGATACGCAGTATTTT; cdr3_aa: CASSLTTLEADTQYF
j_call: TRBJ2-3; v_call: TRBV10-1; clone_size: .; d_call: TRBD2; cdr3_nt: TGCCTAAAAGAAAGGGGACAGGGGAGACTAGCGGGGGCTAGCACAGATACGCAGTATTTT; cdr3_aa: CLKERGQGRLAGASTDTQYF
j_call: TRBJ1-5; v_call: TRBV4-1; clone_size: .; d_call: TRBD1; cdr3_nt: TGCGCCAGCAGCCAAGTTGGGGGACAGGGGAACCCTCAGCCCCAGCATTTT; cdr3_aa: CASSQVGGQGNPQPQHF
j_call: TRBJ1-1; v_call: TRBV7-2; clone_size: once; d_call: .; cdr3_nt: TGTGCCAGCAGCTCCCCACAAGACACTGAAGCTTTCTTT; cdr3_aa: CASSSPQDTEAFF
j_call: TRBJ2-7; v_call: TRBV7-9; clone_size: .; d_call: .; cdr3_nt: TGTGCCAGCAGCTCTTCTGGATATTACGAGCAGTACTTC; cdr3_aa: CASSSSGYYEQYF
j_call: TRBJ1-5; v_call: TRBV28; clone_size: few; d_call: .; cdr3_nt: TGTGCCAGCAGTTTACGAGTACAATTGAGCAATCAGCCCCAGCATTTT; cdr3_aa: CASSLRVQLSNQPQHF
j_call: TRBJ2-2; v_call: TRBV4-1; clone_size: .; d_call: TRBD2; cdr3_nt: TGCGCCAGCAGCCAAGAGGGGACTAGCGAGGGAACCGGGGAGCTGTTTTTT; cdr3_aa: CASSQEGTSEGTGELFF
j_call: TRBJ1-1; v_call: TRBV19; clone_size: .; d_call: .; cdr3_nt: TGTGCCAGTAGTATAGGTAACACAGGGACCCGTGAAGCTTTCTTT; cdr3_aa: CASSIGNTGTREAFF
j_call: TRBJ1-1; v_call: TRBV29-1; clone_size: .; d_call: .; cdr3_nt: TGCAGCGTCCACAGGGACATGAACACTGAAGCTTTCTTT; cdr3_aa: CSVHRDMNTEAFF
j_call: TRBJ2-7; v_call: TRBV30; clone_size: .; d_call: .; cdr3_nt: TGTGCCTGGAGGCGGGGAGCCGAGCAGTACTTC; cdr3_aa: CAWRRGAEQYF
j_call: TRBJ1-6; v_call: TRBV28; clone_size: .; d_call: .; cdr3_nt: TGTGCCAGCACCCTAACGAACAGTTTCTATTCACCCCTCCACTTT; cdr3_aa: CASTLTNSFYSPLHF
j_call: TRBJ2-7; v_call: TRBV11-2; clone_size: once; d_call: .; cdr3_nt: TGTGCCAGCAGCCCAGAGGGTGGGGGTGTTGCCGAGCAGTACTTC; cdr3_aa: CASSPEGGGVAEQYF
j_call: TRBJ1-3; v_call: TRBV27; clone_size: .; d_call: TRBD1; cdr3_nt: TGTGCCAGCAGTCTCCAACCGGGACAGGCCGTACTTTTCTCTGGAAACACCATATATTTT; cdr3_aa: CASSLQPGQAVLFSGNTIYF
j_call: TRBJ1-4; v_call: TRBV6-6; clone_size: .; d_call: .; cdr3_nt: TGTGCCAGCAGTTACGGGATGGCTAATGAAAAACTGTTTTTT; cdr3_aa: CASSYGMANEKLFF
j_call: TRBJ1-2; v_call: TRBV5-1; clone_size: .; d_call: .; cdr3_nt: TGCGCCAGCAGCTTGCTCGGTCCTGTTAACTATGGCTACACCTTC; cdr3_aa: CASSLLGPVNYGYTF
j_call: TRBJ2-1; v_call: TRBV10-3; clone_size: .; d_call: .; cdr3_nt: TGTGCCATCAGATGGAGACCTCAAGGCGATGAGCAGTTCTTC; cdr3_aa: CAIRWRPQGDEQFF
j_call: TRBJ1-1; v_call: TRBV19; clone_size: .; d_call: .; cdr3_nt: TGTGCCAGTAGTCCTCTCGACCAGGGAAATAGGAACACTGAAGCTTTCTTT; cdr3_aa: CASSPLDQGNRNTEAFF
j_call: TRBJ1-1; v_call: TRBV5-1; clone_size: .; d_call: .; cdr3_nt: TGCGCCAGCAGCCAAAAGCTTACAGGGACACTAAACACTGAAGCTTTCTTT; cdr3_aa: CASSQKLTGTLNTEAFF
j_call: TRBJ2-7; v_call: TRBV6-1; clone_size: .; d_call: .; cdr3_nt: TGTGCCAGCAGTGAAGTCTCCGGCTACGAGCAGTACTTC; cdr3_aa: CASSEVSGYEQYF
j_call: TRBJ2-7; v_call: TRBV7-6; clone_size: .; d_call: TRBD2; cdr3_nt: TGTGCCAGCAGCTCAAGACTAGCGGGGTACGAGCAGTACTTC; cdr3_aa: CASSSRLAGYEQYF
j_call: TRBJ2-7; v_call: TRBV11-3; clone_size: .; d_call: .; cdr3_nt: TGTGCCAGCAGCCCTGGCAGAGGGACGACCTACGAGCAGTACTTC; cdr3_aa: CASSPGRGTTYEQYF
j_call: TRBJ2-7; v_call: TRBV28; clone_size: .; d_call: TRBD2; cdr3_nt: TGTGCCAGCAGTCCGAGGACTAGCGGGAACAGAGCCTACGAGCAGTACTTC; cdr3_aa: CASSPRTSGNRAYEQYF
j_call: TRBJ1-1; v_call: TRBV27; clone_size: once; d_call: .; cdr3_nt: TGTGCCAGCAGTTTCCCGGGAGCCACTGAAGCTTTCTTT; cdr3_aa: CASSFPGATEAFF
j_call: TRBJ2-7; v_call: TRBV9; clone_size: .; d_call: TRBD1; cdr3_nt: TGTGCCAGCAGCTCCGGGACAGGGAAAAACGAGCAGTACTTC; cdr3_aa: CASSSGTGKNEQYF
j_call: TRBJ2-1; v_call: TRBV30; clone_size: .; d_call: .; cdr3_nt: TGTGCCTGGAGTATGACTGACAATGAGCAGTTCTTC; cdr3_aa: CAWSMTDNEQFF
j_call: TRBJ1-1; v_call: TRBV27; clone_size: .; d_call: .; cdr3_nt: TGTGCCAGCAGTTTATCGGTGGAGGCTGGCACTGAAGCTTTCTTT; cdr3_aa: CASSLSVEAGTEAFF
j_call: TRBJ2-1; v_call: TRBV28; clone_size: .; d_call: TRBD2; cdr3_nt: TGTGCCAGCAGTTTGGTCGGGAGGAGCTCCTACAATGAGCAGTTCTTC; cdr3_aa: CASSLVGRSSYNEQFF
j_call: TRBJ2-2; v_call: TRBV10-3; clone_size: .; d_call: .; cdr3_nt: TGTGCCATCGGGGGAATTTGGGGCACCGGGGAGCTGTTTTTT; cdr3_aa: CAIGGIWGTGELFF
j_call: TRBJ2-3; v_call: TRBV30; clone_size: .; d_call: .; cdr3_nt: TGTGCCTGGAGTGTACGCGCAGATACGCAGTATTTT; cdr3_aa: CAWSVRADTQYF
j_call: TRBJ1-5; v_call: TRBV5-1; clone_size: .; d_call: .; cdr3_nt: TGCGCCAGCAGCTTTGGGCCAGGCTCTAATCAGCCCCAGCATTTT; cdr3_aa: CASSFGPGSNQPQHF
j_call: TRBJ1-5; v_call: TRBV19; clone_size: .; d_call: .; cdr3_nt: TGTGCCAGTAGTATCCGGGATAGCAATCAGCCCCAGCATTTT; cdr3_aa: CASSIRDSNQPQHF
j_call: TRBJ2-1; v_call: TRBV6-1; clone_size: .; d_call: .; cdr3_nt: TGTGCCAGCAGTGAATCCCAGGGGCGGCGGAAGGATGAGCAGTTCTTC; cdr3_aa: CASSESQGRRKDEQFF
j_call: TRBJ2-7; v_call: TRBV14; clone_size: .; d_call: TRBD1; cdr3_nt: TGTGCCAGCAGCCAAGCCCAGGGGGCTGAGTACTTC; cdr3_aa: CASSQAQGAEYF
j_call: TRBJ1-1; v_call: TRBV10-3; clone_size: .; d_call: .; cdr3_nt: TGTGCCATCAGACCACAGGTGCTGAACACTGAAGCTTTCTTT; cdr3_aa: CAIRPQVLNTEAFF
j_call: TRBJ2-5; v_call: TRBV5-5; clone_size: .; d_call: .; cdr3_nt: TGTGCCAGCAGCTTGGGGGGGCCCGAAGAGACCCAGTACTTC; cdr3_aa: CASSLGGPEETQYF
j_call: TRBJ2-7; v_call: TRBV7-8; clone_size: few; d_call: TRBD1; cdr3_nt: TGTGCCAGCAGCCCGACAGGGGCTTACGAGCAGTACTTC; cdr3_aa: CASSPTGAYEQYF
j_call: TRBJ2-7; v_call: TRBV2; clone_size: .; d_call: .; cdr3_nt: TGTGCCAGCGAGCTCAGGAGCTCCTACGAGCAGTACTTC; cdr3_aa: CASELRSSYEQYF
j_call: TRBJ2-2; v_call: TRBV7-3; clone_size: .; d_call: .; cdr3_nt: TGTGCCAGCAGCTTACTAACAGGAGCGAACACCGGGGAGCTGTTTTTT; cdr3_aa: CASSLLTGANTGELFF
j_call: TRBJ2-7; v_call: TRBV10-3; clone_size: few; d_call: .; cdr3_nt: TGTGCCATCAGATCAGGGAGAGGGGAGCAGTACTTC; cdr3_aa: CAIRSGRGEQYF
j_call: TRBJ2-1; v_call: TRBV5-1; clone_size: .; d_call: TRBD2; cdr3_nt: TGCGCCAGCTCCCGGGGCGGGGGGCCGGTCAATGAGCAGTTCTTC; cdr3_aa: CASSRGGGPVNEQFF
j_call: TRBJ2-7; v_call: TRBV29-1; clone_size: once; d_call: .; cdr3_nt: TGCAGCGTTGAAACGCCCCGGGACGGCTCCTACGAGCAGTACTTC; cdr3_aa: CSVETPRDGSYEQYF
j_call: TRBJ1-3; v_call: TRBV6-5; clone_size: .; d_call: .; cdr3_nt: TGTGCCAGCAGTTATGCGGGGGCCTCTGGAAACACCATATATTTT; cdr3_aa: CASSYAGASGNTIYF
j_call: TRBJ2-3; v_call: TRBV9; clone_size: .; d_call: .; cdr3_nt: TGTGCCAGCAGCGTTTCTAGCGACCCAGATACGCAGTATTTT; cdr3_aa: CASSVSSDPDTQYF
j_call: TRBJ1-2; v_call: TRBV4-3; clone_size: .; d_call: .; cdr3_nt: TGCGCCAGCAGCCAAGACAGGGGCCATGGCTACACCTTC; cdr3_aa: CASSQDRGHGYTF
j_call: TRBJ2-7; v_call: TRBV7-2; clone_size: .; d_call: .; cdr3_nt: TGTGCCAGCAGCTGGGTGGCGGGGGGACAGATATACGAGCAGTACTTC; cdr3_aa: CASSWVAGGQIYEQYF
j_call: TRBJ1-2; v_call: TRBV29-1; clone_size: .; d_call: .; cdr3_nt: TGCAGCGTTCCCCACTTGCTAAGGGCTAACTATGGCTACACCTTC; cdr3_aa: CSVPHLLRANYGYTF
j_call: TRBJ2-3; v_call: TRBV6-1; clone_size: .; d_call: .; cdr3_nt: TGTGCCAGCCTTGGCGGTTACACAGATACGCAGTATTTT; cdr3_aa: CASLGGYTDTQYF
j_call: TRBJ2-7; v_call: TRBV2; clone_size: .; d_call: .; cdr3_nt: TGTGCCAGCAGTGAAGATTTCGAGCAGTACTTC; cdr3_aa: CASSEDFEQYF
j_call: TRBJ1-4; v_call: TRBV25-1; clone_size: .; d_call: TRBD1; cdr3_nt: TGTGCCAGCAGGGCGGACAGGGGCACTGAAAAACTGTTTTTT; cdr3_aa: CASRADRGTEKLFF
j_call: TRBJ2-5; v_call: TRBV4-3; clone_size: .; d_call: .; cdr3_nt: TGCGCCAGCAGCCAAGAACAATGGGGCGGGTTGGAGACCCAGTACTTC; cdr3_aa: CASSQEQWGGLETQYF
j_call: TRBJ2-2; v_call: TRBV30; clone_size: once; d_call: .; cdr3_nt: TGTGCCTGGAGTGTTGTGTCCGGGGAGCTGTTTTTT; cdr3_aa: CAWSVVSGELFF
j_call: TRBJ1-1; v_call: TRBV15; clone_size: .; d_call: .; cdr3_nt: TGTGCCACCACCTGGGACCGCGGTGAAGCTTTCTTT; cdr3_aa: CATTWDRGEAFF
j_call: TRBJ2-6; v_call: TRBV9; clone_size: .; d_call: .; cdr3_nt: TGTGCCAGCAGCCCCAGACAGCGTCAGGGCGCTGGGGCCAACGTCCTGACTTTC; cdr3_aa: CASSPRQRQGAGANVLTF
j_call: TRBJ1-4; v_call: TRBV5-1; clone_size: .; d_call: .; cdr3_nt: TGCGCCAGCAGCTTAACAAGAACTAATGAAAAACTGTTTTTT; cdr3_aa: CASSLTRTNEKLFF
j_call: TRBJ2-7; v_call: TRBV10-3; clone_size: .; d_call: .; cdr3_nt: TGTGCCATCAGTGAGAGGGACCGCGGAGGAGAGCAGTACTTC; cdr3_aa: CAISERDRGGEQYF
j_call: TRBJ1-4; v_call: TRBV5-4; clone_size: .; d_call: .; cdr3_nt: TGTGCCAGCAGCCCGGGAGGGGGAAATGAAAAACTGTTTTTT; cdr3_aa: CASSPGGGNEKLFF